Listed below are T cell receptor beta chains from one sample, sequenced in a study of blood T cell repertoires in COVID-19. Measured with immunoSEQ multiplex PCR; TCRdb has only the in-frame clones, and not every one. Among some 300,000 clones listed, 90% were seen once. Sequencing used PBMCs or T cells enriched from blood (not recorded which). The receptor source for this set is a woman aged 18-35 years with acute COVID-19. CDR3s leave out the opening cysteine and the closing phenylalanine or tryptophan. A D gene is named only where the DNA matches it firmly.

j_call,d_call,v_call,cdr3_aa
TRBJ1-2,NA,TRBV19,ASSPPGVGYT
TRBJ1-2,TRBD1,TRBV12-3/TRBV12-4,ASSSGQLYGYT
TRBJ2-7,NA,TRBV5-1,ASSLVGLARGSHEQY
TRBJ1-1,NA,TRBV5-4,ASRAEEGVLGTEAF
TRBJ2-2,NA,TRBV6-5,ASRTGTGELF
TRBJ2-7,TRBD2,TRBV18,ASSREGGSSYEQY
TRBJ2-1,TRBD2,TRBV5-1,ASSGGLAGVDEQF
TRBJ2-6,NA,TRBV5-8,ASSLGAVYSGANVLT
TRBJ2-3,TRBD2,TRBV28,ASSGLAGATDTQY
TRBJ2-7,TRBD2,TRBV28,ASSSTLAGIDEQY
TRBJ2-7,NA,TRBV5-1,ASSLEGEQY
TRBJ1-1,NA,TRBV6-1,ASSEMFGEFGTEAF
TRBJ2-4,NA,TRBV11-2,ASSLEGARNIQY
TRBJ1-1,NA,TRBV5-1,ASSQDGLNTEAF
TRBJ1-6,NA,TRBV4-1,ASSQELRGYNSPLH
TRBJ1-1,TRBD1,TRBV19,ASTPDRATEAF